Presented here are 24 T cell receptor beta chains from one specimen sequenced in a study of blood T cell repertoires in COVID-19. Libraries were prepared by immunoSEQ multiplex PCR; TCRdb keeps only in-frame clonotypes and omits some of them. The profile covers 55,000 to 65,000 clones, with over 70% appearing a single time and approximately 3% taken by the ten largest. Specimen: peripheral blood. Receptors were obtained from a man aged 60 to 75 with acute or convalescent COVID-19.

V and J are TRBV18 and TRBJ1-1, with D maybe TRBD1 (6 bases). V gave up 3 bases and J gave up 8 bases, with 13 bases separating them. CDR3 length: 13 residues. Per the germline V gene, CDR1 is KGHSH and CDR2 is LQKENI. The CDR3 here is CASSPDSGGEAFF. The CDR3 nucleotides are TGTGCCAGCTCACCGGACAGCGGGGGAGAAGCTTTCTTT.

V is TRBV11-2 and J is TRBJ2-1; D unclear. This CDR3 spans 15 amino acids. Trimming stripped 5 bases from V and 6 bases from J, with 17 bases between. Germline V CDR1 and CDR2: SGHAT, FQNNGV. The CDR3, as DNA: TGTGCCAGCAGCCTCCTTCTGACGGGTTCCAATGAGCAGTTCTTC. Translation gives CASSLLLTGSNEQFF. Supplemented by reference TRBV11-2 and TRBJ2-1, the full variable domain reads EAGVAQSPRYKIIEKRQSVAFWCNPISGHATLYWYQQILGQGPKLLIQFQNNGVVDDSQLPKDRFSAERLKGVDSTLKIQPAKLEDSAVYLCASSLLLTGSNEQFFGPGTRLTVL.

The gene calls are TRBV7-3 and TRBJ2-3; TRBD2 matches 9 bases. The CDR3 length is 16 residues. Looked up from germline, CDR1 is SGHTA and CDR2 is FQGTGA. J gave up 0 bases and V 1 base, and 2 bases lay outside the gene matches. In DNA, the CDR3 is TGTGCCAGCAGCTTAAACCTAGCGGGGAGCACAGATACGCAGTATTTT. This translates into CASSLNLAGSTDTQYF.

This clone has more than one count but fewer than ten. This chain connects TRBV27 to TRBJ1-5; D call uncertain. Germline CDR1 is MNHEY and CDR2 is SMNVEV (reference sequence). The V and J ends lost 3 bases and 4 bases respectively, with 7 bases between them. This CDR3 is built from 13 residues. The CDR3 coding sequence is TGTGCCAGCAGTTTGGCACCAAATCAGCCCCAGCATTTT. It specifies CASSLAPNQPQHF.

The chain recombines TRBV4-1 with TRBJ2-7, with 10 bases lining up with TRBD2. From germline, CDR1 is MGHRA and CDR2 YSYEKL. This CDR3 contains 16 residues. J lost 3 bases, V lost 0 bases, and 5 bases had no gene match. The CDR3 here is CASSQDRQRGGYEQYF. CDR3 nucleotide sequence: TGCGCCAGCAGCCAAGATCGACAGCGGGGGGGCTACGAGCAGTACTTC.

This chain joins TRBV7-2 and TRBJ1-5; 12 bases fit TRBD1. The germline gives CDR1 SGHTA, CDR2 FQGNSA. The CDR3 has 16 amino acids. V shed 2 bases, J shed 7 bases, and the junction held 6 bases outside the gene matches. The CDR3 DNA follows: TGTGCCAGCAGCTTAACCGGGACAGGGGGCTACCAGCCCCAGCATTTT. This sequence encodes CASSLTGTGGYQPQHF.

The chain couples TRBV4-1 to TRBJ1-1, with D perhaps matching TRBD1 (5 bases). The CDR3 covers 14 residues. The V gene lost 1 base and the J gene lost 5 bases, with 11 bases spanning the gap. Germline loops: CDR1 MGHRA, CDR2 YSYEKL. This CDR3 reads CASSQVADTTEAFF. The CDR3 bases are TGCGCCAGCAGCCAAGTCGCGGACACTACTGAAGCTTTCTTT.

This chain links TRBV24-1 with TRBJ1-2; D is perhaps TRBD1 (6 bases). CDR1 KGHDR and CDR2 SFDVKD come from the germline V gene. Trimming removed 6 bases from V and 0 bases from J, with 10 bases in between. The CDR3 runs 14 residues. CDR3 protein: CATSNPGANYGYTF. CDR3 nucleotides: TGTGCCACCAGTAACCCAGGGGCTAACTATGGCTACACCTTC.

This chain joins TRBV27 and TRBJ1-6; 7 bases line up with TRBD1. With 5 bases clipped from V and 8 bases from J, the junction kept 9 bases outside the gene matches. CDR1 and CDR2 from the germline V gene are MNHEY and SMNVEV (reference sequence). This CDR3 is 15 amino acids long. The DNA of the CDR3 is TGTGCCAGCAGTCCAGAGACAGGGTACGATTCACCCCTCCACTTT. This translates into CASSPETGYDSPLHF.

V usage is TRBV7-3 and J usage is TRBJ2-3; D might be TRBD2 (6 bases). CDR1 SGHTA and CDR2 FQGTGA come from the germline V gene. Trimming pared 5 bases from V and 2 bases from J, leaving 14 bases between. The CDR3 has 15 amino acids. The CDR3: CASSKGLAYTDTQYF. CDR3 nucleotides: TGTGCCAGCAGCAAGGGACTTGCCTACACAGATACGCAGTATTTT. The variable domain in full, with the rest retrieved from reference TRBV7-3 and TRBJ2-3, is GAGVSQTPSNKVTEKGKYVELRCDPISGHTALYWYRQSLGQGPEFLIYFQGTGAADDSGLPNDRFFAVRPEGSVSTLKIQRTERGDSAVYLCASSKGLAYTDTQYFGPGTRLTVL.

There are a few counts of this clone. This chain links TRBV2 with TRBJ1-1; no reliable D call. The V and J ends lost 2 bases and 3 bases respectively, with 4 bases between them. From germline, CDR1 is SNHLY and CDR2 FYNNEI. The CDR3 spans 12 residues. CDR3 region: CASSERDTEAFF. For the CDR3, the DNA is TGTGCCAGCAGTGAACGGGACACTGAAGCTTTCTTT.

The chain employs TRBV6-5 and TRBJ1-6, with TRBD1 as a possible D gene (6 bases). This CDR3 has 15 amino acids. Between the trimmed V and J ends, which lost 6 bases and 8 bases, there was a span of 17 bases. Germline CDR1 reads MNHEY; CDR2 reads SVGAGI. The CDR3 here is CASSDRRTLHSPLHF. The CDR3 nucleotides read TGTGCCAGCAGCGACAGGCGGACCTTACATTCACCCCTCCACTTT.

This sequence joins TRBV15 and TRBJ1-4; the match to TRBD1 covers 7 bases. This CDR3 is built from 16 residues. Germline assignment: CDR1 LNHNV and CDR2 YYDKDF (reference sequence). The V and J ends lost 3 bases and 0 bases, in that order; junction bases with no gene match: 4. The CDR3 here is CATSRGDSATNEKLFF. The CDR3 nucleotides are TGTGCCACCAGCAGGGGGGACAGTGCAACTAATGAAAAACTGTTTTTT.

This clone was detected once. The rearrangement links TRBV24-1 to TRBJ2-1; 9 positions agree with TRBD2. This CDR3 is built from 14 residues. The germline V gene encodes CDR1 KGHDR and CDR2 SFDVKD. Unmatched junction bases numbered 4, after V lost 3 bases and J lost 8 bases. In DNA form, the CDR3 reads TGTGCCACCAGTGATCGTTGGACTAGCGATGAGCAGTTCTTC. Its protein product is CATSDRWTSDEQFF.

The CDR3 loop is CASTLETGATGYTF. CDR3 bases: TGTGCCAGCACCTTAGAGACAGGGGCGACTGGCTACACCTTC. The rearrangement joins TRBV6-5 to TRBJ1-2; TRBD1 matches at 8 bases. Per germline, CDR1 MNHEY and CDR2 SVGAGI. The CDR3 loop spans 14 amino acids. Losses at the gene ends were 7 bases for V and 7 bases for J; bases not matched to a gene: 11.

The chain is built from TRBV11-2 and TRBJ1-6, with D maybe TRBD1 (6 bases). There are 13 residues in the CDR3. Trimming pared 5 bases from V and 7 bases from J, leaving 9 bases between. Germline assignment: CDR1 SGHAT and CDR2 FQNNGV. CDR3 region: CASSIDRNSPLHF. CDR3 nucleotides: TGTGCCAGCAGCATCGACAGGAATTCACCCCTCCACTTT.

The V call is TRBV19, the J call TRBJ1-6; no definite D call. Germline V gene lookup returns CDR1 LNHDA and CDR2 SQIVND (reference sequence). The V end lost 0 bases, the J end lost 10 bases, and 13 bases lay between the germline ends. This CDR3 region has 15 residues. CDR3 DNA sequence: TGTGCCAGTAGTATAGACGCCACAAAATCATCACCCCTCCACTTT. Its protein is CASSIDATKSSPLHF. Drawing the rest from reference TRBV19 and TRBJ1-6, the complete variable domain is DGGITQSPKYLFRKEGQNVTLSCEQNLNHDAMYWYRQDPGQGLRLIYYSQIVNDFQKGDIAEGYSVSREKKESFPLTVTSAQKNPTAFYLCASSIDATKSSPLHFGNGTRLTVT.

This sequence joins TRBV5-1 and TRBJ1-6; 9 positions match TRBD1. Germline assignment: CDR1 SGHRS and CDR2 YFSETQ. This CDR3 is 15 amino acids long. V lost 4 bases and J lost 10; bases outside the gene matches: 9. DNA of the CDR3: TGCGCCAGCAGCCCTACTGGACAGGGGTACTCACCCCTCCACTTT. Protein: CASSPTGQGYSPLHF.

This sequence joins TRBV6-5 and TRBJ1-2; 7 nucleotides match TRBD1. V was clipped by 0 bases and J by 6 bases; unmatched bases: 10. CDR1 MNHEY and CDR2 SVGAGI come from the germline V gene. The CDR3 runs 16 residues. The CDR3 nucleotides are TGTGCCAGCAGTTACTCGGGCGGCAGGGGGGCTAATGGCTACACCTTC. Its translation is CASSYSGGRGANGYTF.

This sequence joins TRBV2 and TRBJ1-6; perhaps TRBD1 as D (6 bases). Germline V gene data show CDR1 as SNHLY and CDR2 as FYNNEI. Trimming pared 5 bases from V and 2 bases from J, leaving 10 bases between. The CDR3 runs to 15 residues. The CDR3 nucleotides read TGTGCCAGCAGTTACAGGGATACCTATAATTCACCCCTCCACTTT. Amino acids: CASSYRDTYNSPLHF.

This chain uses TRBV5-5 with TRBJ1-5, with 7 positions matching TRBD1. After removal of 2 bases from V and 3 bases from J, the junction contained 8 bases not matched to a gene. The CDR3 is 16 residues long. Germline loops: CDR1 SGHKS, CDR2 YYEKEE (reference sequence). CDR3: CASSLWSDRPNQPQHF. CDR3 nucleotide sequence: TGTGCCAGCAGCTTATGGTCGGACAGGCCCAATCAGCCCCAGCATTTT.

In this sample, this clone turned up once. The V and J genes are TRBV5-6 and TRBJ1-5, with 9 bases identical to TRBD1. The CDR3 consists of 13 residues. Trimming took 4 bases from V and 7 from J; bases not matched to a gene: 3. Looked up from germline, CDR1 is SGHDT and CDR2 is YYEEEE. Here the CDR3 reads CASSHDRGQPQHF. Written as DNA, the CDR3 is TGTGCCAGCAGCCACGACAGGGGGCAGCCCCAGCATTTT.

The CDR3 region is CASSSRRDLSYEQYF. Written as DNA, the CDR3 is TGTGCCAGCAGCTCTCGCAGAGACTTATCCTACGAGCAGTACTTC. V and J are TRBV7-8 and TRBJ2-7; D is unclear. V gave up 4 bases and J gave up 1 base, with 14 bases separating them. CDR3 size: 15 residues. Looked up from germline, CDR1 is SGHVS and CDR2 is FQNEAQ.

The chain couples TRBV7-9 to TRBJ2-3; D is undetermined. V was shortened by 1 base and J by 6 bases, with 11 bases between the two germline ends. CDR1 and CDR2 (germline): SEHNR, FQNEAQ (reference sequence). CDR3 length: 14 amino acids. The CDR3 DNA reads TGTGCCAGCAGCTTAGTCCCCCCCGGGGATACGCAGTATTTT. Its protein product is CASSLVPPGDTQYF.